This T cell receptor (beta chain) was observed in a study of T cell responses to AZD1222 COVID-19 vaccine. V lost 3 bases, J lost 1 base, and 18 bases lay in between. The CDR3 covers 17 residues. Germline V gives CDR1 SEHNR, CDR2 FQNEAQ (reference sequence). Whole-study results and caveats: Baseline serology detected seropositivity in only a handful of AZD1222 recipients.

Libraries were prepared by immunoSEQ multiplex PCR; TCRdb keeps only in-frame clonotypes and omits some of them. The table lists over 60,000 clones, about 80% of them singletons. Details on this clone: Its specificity is not known.

The sample in question was peripheral blood, obtained 28 days after the second AZD1222 dose. The rearrangement links TRBV7-9 to TRBJ1-1, with D uncertain. The sequence came from an adult who received the AZD1222 COVID-19 vaccine. The CDR3 here is CASSLVWGGLSNTEAFF. Here the CDR3 DNA reads TGTGCCAGCAGCTTGGTCTGGGGAGGACTTTCGAACACTGAAGCTTTCTTT.